One and the same sample provided the 30 T cell receptor beta chains below, sequenced in a study of T cells expressing NK-cell markers. TCRdb reanalyzed the 5' RACE reads, giving one entry per CDR3 protein sequence and no DNA. Its table records over 150,000 distinct CDR3 sequences. The specimen was blood T cells: a sorted CD56 or NKG2C T cell subset, CD4+ or CD8+ T cells, or bulk PBMC T cells (not recorded which). Receptors originate from a man between 18 and 69 years old in good health.

The CDR3 here is CASSWGQGETQYF. The rearrangement joins TRBV27 to TRBJ2-5; TCRdb returns TRBD1, unconfirmable since there is no DNA. Germline lookup yields CDR1 MNHEY and CDR2 SMNVEV (reference sequence). The CDR3 spans 13 residues.

The rearrangement joins TRBV29-1 to TRBJ1-1; the D call of TRBD1 rests on TCRdb alone, since no DNA is present to check it. CDR3 length equals 16 residues. Germline V CDR1 and CDR2: SQVTM, ANQGSEA. The chain's CDR3 is CSVETNPTGRNTEAFF.

The rearrangement links TRBV6-1 to TRBJ2-1; the D call of TRBD1 rests on TCRdb alone, since no DNA is present to check it. CDR1 is MNHNS and CDR2 is SASEGT in the germline V gene. The CDR3 is 14 amino acids. The CDR3 spells CASSGAGGPHEQFF.

CDR3 loop: CASKHLGPGDYEQYF. The gene calls are TRBV6-1 and TRBJ2-7; the TCRdb call, TRBD1, lacks DNA for checking. The CDR3 totals 15 residues. The germline V gene encodes CDR1 MNHNS and CDR2 SASEGT.

The V call is TRBV6-1, the J call TRBJ1-2; the D call of TRBD1 rests on TCRdb alone, since no DNA is present to check it. Per germline, CDR1 MNHNS and CDR2 SASEGT. The CDR3 runs 16 residues. CDR3 sequence reads: CASTPSLGGSNYGYTF.

This sequence joins TRBV6-1 and TRBJ1-3; TCRdb names TRBD1, which stays unverified in the absence of DNA. CDR1 and CDR2 from the germline V gene are MNHNS and SASEGT. The CDR3 contains 14 residues. The CDR3: CASSQGADGNTIYF.

This rearrangement joins TRBV11-2 to TRBJ2-3; without DNA, the TCRdb call of TRBD1 cannot be checked. Germline V gene lookup returns CDR1 SGHAT and CDR2 FQNNGV. This CDR3 has 17 amino acids. The CDR3 spells CASSLDRQGLLADTQYF.

The chain is built from TRBV2 and TRBJ2-3; absent DNA, TCRdb's TRBD2 call cannot be checked. The germline V gene has CDR1 SNHLY and CDR2 FYNNEI. This CDR3 comprises 17 residues. CDR3 sequence: CASSGTRTSMPADTQYF.

The chain recombines TRBV6-4 with TRBJ2-1. Germline CDR1 MRHNA, CDR2 SNTAGT. This CDR3 contains 17 residues. The CDR3 sequence is CASSVLRPSASYNEQFF.

The J gene is TRBJ2-5, the V gene TRBV7-9. Germline V gene sequence: CDR1 SEHNR, CDR2 FQNEAQ (reference sequence). The CDR3 length is 13 residues. The CDR3 reads CASSQDVEKTQYF.

The CDR3 region is CASSYQVGSKSPLHF. V gene TRBV7-8 combines with J gene TRBJ1-6. Germline V gene lookup returns CDR1 SGHVS and CDR2 FQNEAQ. The CDR3 extends over 15 amino acids. Supplemented by reference TRBV7-8 and TRBJ1-6, the full variable domain reads GAGVSQSPRYKVAKRGQDVALRCDPISGHVSLFWYQQALGQGPEFLTYFQNEAQLDKSGLPSDRFFAERPEGSVSTLKIQRTQQEDSAVYLCASSYQVGSKSPLHFGNGTRLTVT.

The chain recombines TRBV12-3 or TRBV12-4 with TRBJ1-1. This CDR3 is 12 amino acids long. The CDR3 protein is CASSPHVLVAFF.

The chain combines TRBV6-1 with TRBJ1-6; TCRdb indicates TRBD1, and absent DNA this call remains unverified. The CDR3 length is 17 residues. CDR1 MNHNS and CDR2 SASEGT come from the germline V gene. CDR3 loop: CASSATGQGYYNSPLHF.

The chain uses TRBV27 and TRBJ2-2; lacking DNA, the TRBD1 call made by TCRdb goes unchecked. Germline CDR1 is MNHEY and CDR2 is SMNVEV (reference sequence). CDR3 size: 16 residues. This chain's CDR3 is CASSFVAGANTGELFF.

The genes are TRBV27 and TRBJ2-1; checking the TCRdb D call of TRBD2 is not possible without DNA. Germline-derived CDR1 and CDR2 are MNHEY and SMNVEV (reference sequence). The length of the CDR3 is 16 residues. The CDR3 spells CASSPGTSGGTNEQFF.

This sequence joins TRBV28 and TRBJ2-3. Germline CDR1 reads MDHEN; CDR2 reads SYDVKM. The CDR3 extends over 15 amino acids. CDR3 protein: CASSLWTTGLDTQYF.

The chain combines TRBV25-1 with TRBJ2-3; TCRdb gives TRBD1 as the D gene, but with no DNA this cannot be confirmed. This CDR3 region has 15 residues. From germline, CDR1 is MGHDK and CDR2 SYGVNS. The CDR3 region is CASSELQGPGDTQYF.

This chain uses TRBV9 with TRBJ2-2. CDR1 is SGDLS and CDR2 is YYNGEE in the germline V gene. CDR3 size: 12 residues. The CDR3 sequence: CASSGVSGELFF. The full variable domain, completed using reference TRBV9 and TRBJ2-2, is DSGVTQTPKHLITATGQRVTLRCSPRSGDLSVYWYQQSLDQGLQFLIQYYNGEERAKGNILERFSAQQFPDLHSELNLSSLELGDSALYFCASSGVSGELFFGEGSRLTVL.

The rearrangement joins TRBV7-9 to TRBJ2-1; TCRdb calls TRBD1, which cannot be checked without DNA. There are 16 residues in the CDR3. CDR1 SEHNR and CDR2 FQNEAQ come from the germline V gene (reference sequence). CDR3: CASSSPGTGAVGEQFF.

The V gene is TRBV7-2, the J gene TRBJ2-7; TCRdb reports TRBD2, a call that lacks DNA to check it against. The CDR3 runs to 16 residues. Germline CDR1 SGHTA, CDR2 FQGNSA. The CDR3 loop reads CASSLIQGGPPYEQYF.

V is TRBV24-1 and J is TRBJ1-2; the TRBD1 assignment by TCRdb is unverifiable without DNA. CDR1 and CDR2 (germline): KGHDR, SFDVKD. The CDR3 totals 14 residues. This CDR3 is CATSAGTGGYGYTF.

This chain connects TRBV24-1 to TRBJ2-2. This CDR3 has 17 residues. Germline CDR1 and CDR2: KGHDR and SFDVKD. CDR3 protein: CATSDRSSVHGTGELFF.

The chain joins TRBV15 to TRBJ2-5; the D gene TCRdb calls, TRBD1, cannot be checked with no DNA. The CDR3 is 12 residues long. Per the germline V gene, CDR1 is LNHNV and CDR2 is YYDKDF (reference sequence). The CDR3 is CATSRTGSDQYF.

The rearrangement uses TRBV18 and TRBJ2-1; the D call of TRBD1 rests on TCRdb alone, since no DNA is present to check it. This CDR3 has 15 amino acids. Per germline, CDR1 KGHSH and CDR2 LQKENI. The CDR3: CASSRGGAPYNEQFF.

The chain couples TRBV23-1 to TRBJ1-1. TRBV23-1 carries the ORF label, with uncertain function. The length of the CDR3 is 12 residues. This chain's CDR3 is CATQSRSTAAFF.

V is TRBV29-1 and J is TRBJ2-7; absent DNA, TCRdb's TRBD1 call cannot be checked. CDR1 is SQVTM, CDR2 ANQGSEA, per germline. The CDR3 runs to 13 residues. CDR3 residues: CSVGQGISYEQYF.

The genes are TRBV5-1 and TRBJ1-1; TCRdb returns TRBD1, unconfirmable since there is no DNA. Germline values: CDR1 SGHRS, CDR2 YFSETQ. This CDR3 has 15 residues. The CDR3 here is CASSLAGDQNTEAFF.

This chain uses TRBV7-9 with TRBJ2-7. CDR1 and CDR2 from the germline V gene are SEHNR and FQNEAQ (reference sequence). This CDR3 comprises 13 residues. This CDR3 is CASSNGRYWEQYF.

The V and J genes are TRBV15 and TRBJ2-6. The CDR3 spans 14 residues. Per the germline V gene, CDR1 is LNHNV and CDR2 is YYDKDF (reference sequence). The CDR3 protein is CATSRDRSGEVLTF.

J is TRBJ1-4 and V is TRBV6-5. The CDR3 length is 14 residues. CDR1 and CDR2 from the germline V gene are MNHEY and SVGAGI. The CDR3 protein is CASSYQATNEKLFF.